Below are 27 T cell receptor beta chains sequenced from a single sample in a study of PD-L1 blockade in urothelial cancer. Sequenced by immunoSEQ multiplex PCR; TCRdb stores in-frame clones only, minus some. Of 65,000 to 85,000 clones listed, 91% are singletons. Time point described: peripheral blood 6 weeks after treatment start. The source was PBMCs, collected around atezolizumab (anti-PD-L1) treatment. These receptors came from a woman older than 75 with urothelial cancer.

The chain couples TRBV18 to TRBJ1-2; the D gene is possibly TRBD1 (6 bases). Germline V gene data show CDR1 as KGHSH and CDR2 as LQKENI. The V end was cut by 3 bases, the J end by 1 base, with 12 bases between. This CDR3 has 15 residues. The CDR3 spells CASSPKRGYNYGYTF. The CDR3 DNA is TGTGCCAGCTCACCTAAAAGGGGGTATAACTATGGCTACACCTTC.

V is TRBV4-2 and J is TRBJ2-5, with TRBD2 identical over 8 bases. Per germline, CDR1 LGHNA and CDR2 YNFKEQ. The junction had 5 bases not matched to a gene; V was cut back by 1 base and J by 1 base. This CDR3 is built from 16 residues. CDR3 loop: CASSQARAGAQETQYF. Written as DNA, the CDR3 is TGTGCCAGCAGCCAAGCCCGAGCGGGGGCCCAAGAGACCCAGTACTTC.

The chain links TRBV19 to TRBJ1-4, with 7 bases aligning to TRBD1. This CDR3 contains 15 residues. The germline V gene has CDR1 LNHDA and CDR2 SQIVND (reference sequence). Germline trimming cut 6 bases from V and 4 bases from J; bases unmatched to any gene: 8. CDR3 region: CASSLTGQINEKLFF. In nucleotides, the CDR3 is TGTGCCAGTAGCCTAACGGGACAGATTAATGAAAAACTGTTTTTT.

V is TRBV4-2 and J is TRBJ2-1; 7 bases align to TRBD2. Germline values: CDR1 LGHNA, CDR2 YNFKEQ. CDR3 length: 16 residues. Unmatched junction bases numbered 4, after V lost 2 bases and J lost 0 bases. The CDR3 protein is CASSQNPSGSYNEQFF. The DNA of the CDR3 is TGTGCCAGCAGCCAAAATCCTAGCGGCTCCTACAATGAGCAGTTCTTC.

This CDR3 reads CASSLEGRHPQETQYF. The CDR3 coding sequence is TGTGCCAGCAGCTTGGAAGGAAGACATCCGCAAGAGACCCAGTACTTC. V is TRBV5-4 and J is TRBJ2-5, with D hard to call. Germline CDR1 SGHNT, CDR2 YYREEE (reference sequence). The V end was cut by 0 bases, the J end by 2 bases, with 14 bases between. The CDR3 sequence is 16 residues long. Looking up the rest from reference TRBV5-4 and TRBJ2-5 gives the full variable domain: ETGVTQSPTHLIKTRGQQVTLRCSSQSGHNTVSWYQQALGQGPQFIFQYYREEENGRGNFPPRFSGLQFPNYSSELNVNALELDDSALYLCASSLEGRHPQETQYFGPGTRLLVL.

The gene calls are TRBV11-2 and TRBJ1-2, with D possibly being TRBD1 (6 bases). This CDR3 has 13 residues. Per germline, CDR1 SGHAT and CDR2 FQNNGV. Deletions cut 1 base from V and 5 bases from J, with 8 bases between. The CDR3 sequence: CASSLGTAYGYTF. The CDR3 DNA follows: TGTGCCAGCAGCTTAGGGACAGCGTATGGCTACACCTTC.

J is TRBJ2-7 and V is TRBV2; D unresolved. Germline CDR1 SNHLY, CDR2 FYNNEI. This CDR3 contains 12 residues. V lost 6 bases and J lost 2, with 8 bases in between. For the CDR3, the DNA is TGTGCCAGCAGGGAGAGGACCTACGAGCAGTACTTC. As protein: CASRERTYEQYF.

V gene TRBV7-9 combines with J gene TRBJ2-3; TRBD2 might be the D (5 bases). V lost 2 bases and J lost 1, with 19 bases in between. Germline values: CDR1 SEHNR, CDR2 FQNEAQ (reference sequence). The length of the CDR3 is 18 residues. For the CDR3, the DNA is TGTGCCAGCAGCTTAACCCACGACTACCTAGCTGGCACAGATACGCAGTATTTT. It translates to CASSLTHDYLAGTDTQYF.

This clone was detected a few times. The chain employs TRBV6-1 and TRBJ2-7, with 10 bases lining up with TRBD2. CDR1 and CDR2 (germline): MNHNS, SASEGT. The CDR3 runs 17 residues. V was clipped by 6 bases and J by 2 bases; unmatched bases: 13. The CDR3, as DNA: TGTGCCAGCAGAGAATTTCGTAGGACTAGCGGTACCTACGAGCAGTACTTC. As protein: CASREFRRTSGTYEQYF.

The chain uses TRBV7-9 and TRBJ2-1, with TRBD2 matching over 8 bases. The CDR3 spans 15 residues. Unmatched junction bases numbered 9, after V lost 7 bases and J lost 4 bases. The germline gives CDR1 SEHNR, CDR2 FQNEAQ (reference sequence). CDR3 nucleotides: TGTGCCAGCACAGCACGGGGGGGTTCTTACAATGAGCAGTTCTTC. Its translation: CASTARGGSYNEQFF.

The V gene is TRBV7-7, the J gene TRBJ2-5, with 8 bases aligning to TRBD1. This CDR3 is built from 15 residues. The germline CDR1 and CDR2 sequences are SSHAT and FNYEAQ (reference sequence). With 6 bases clipped from V and 5 bases from J, the junction kept 11 bases outside the gene matches. CDR3 bases: TGTGCCAGCAGTCTTCAACCAGGGGGCGCCGAGACCCAGTACTTC. Amino acid sequence: CASSLQPGGAETQYF.

The V and J genes are TRBV27 and TRBJ2-5; D call uncertain. The CDR3 runs to 12 residues. In germline, CDR1 is MNHEY, CDR2 SMNVEV (reference sequence). V was clipped by 7 bases and J by 4 bases, with 10 bases between them. CDR3 in amino acids: CASTSPGETQYF. The CDR3 DNA is TGTGCCAGCACCTCCCCCGGAGAGACCCAGTACTTC.

This clone was seen a single time. V usage is TRBV9 and J usage is TRBJ2-7; 12 bases fit TRBD2. Germline-derived CDR1 and CDR2 are SGDLS and YYNGEE. The CDR3 runs to 15 residues. The V gene end was trimmed by 0 bases and the J gene end by 6 bases; junction bases not matched to a gene: 4. The CDR3, as DNA: TGTGCCAGCAGCGTAGGGGCTAGCGGGAGGGTCGAGCAGTACTTC. Translated: CASSVGASGRVEQYF.

The chain recombines TRBV13 with TRBJ2-1; 7 positions match TRBD2. The trim removed 0 bases at V and 10 bases at J, leaving 6 bases unmatched. This CDR3 contains 14 residues. Germline assignment: CDR1 PRHDT and CDR2 FYEKMQ (reference sequence). The CDR3: CASSLGGGRAEQFF. The CDR3 nucleotides read TGTGCCAGCAGCTTAGGAGGTGGGAGGGCCGAGCAGTTCTTC.

This rearrangement joins TRBV4-2 to TRBJ2-1; TRBD1 agrees at 8 bases. V lost 0 bases and J lost 6; bases outside the gene matches: 4. This CDR3 has 15 amino acids. The germline gives CDR1 LGHNA, CDR2 YNFKEQ. The CDR3 nucleotides are TGTGCCAGCAGCCAAGACGGAACAGGGGGCAATGAGCAGTTCTTC. This encodes CASSQDGTGGNEQFF.

The rearrangement links TRBV6-5 to TRBJ1-3; 8 bases are a match to TRBD1. With 6 bases clipped from V and 3 bases from J, the junction kept 4 bases outside the gene matches. This CDR3 has 14 residues. Germline V gene sequence: CDR1 MNHEY, CDR2 SVGAGI. This chain's CDR3 is CASRETGVGNTIYF. The CDR3 nucleotides read TGTGCCAGCAGGGAGACAGGGGTTGGAAACACCATATATTTT.

The chain employs TRBV5-1 and TRBJ2-2, with D perhaps TRBD1 (5 bases). This CDR3 region has 16 residues. V was pared by 0 bases and J by 0 bases, with 9 bases between. Germline V gives CDR1 SGHRS, CDR2 YFSETQ. The CDR3: CASSLAGRANTGELFF. Here the CDR3 DNA reads TGCGCCAGCAGCTTGGCGGGCAGGGCGAACACCGGGGAGCTGTTTTTT.

The chain links TRBV5-1 to TRBJ2-4; D perhaps matches TRBD2 (5 bases). Germline CDR1 SGHRS, CDR2 YFSETQ. This CDR3 spans 15 amino acids. V lost 4 bases and J 5 bases, leaving 16 bases between the germline ends. CDR3 sequence (DNA): TGCGCCAGCAGCCCCCCGCTCGCCGGGGAAAACATTCAGTACTTC. It translates to CASSPPLAGENIQYF. Combining the CDR3 with reference TRBV5-1 and TRBJ2-4 gives the whole variable domain KAGVTQTPRYLIKTRGQQVTLSCSPISGHRSVSWYQQTPGQGLQFLFEYFSETQRNKGNFPGRFSGRQFSNSRSEMNVSTLELGDSALYLCASSPPLAGENIQYFGAGTRLSVL.

This sequence joins TRBV7-8 and TRBJ2-7; possibly TRBD1 for D (5 bases). Germline loops: CDR1 SGHVS, CDR2 FQNEAQ. The V end was cut by 10 bases, the J end by 0 bases, with 22 bases between. The CDR3 loop spans 16 amino acids. The CDR3 DNA is TGTGCCACCCACCAGACCCCCCAGGGCAGCTCCTACGAGCAGTACTTC. It specifies CATHQTPQGSSYEQYF.

This chain connects TRBV6-5 to TRBJ2-7, with TRBD1 matching over 8 bases. The CDR3 has 15 amino acids. V lost 5 bases and J lost 4; bases outside the gene matches: 10. Germline CDR1 and CDR2: MNHEY and SVGAGI. The CDR3 loop is CASSTDPRGQYEQYF. The CDR3 DNA reads as TGTGCCAGCAGTACCGACCCCAGGGGGCAGTACGAGCAGTACTTC.

CDR3 sequence: CSAMRAEQYF. CDR3 DNA: TGCAGTGCTATGCGGGCAGAGCAGTACTTC. The chain links TRBV20-1 to TRBJ2-7, with D tentatively TRBD2 (5 bases). The CDR3 length is 10 residues. CDR1 DFQATT and CDR2 SNEGSKA come from the germline V gene (reference sequence). Trimming took off 4 bases at V and 7 bases at J, with 8 bases between the two ends.

The genes are TRBV27 and TRBJ2-1, with TRBD2 identical over 7 bases. CDR1 and CDR2 from the germline V gene are MNHEY and SMNVEV (reference sequence). V was pared by 3 bases and J by 5 bases, with 4 bases of the junction left unmatched. The CDR3 is made up of 14 amino acids. The CDR3 region is CASSFPSGNNEQFF. The CDR3 DNA reads as TGTGCCAGCAGTTTCCCTAGCGGAAACAATGAGCAGTTCTTC.

The rearrangement links TRBV19 to TRBJ1-2; D not resolved. CDR1 is LNHDA, CDR2 SQIVND, per germline (reference sequence). The CDR3 is made up of 14 amino acids. Between the trimmed V and J ends, which lost 0 bases and 2 bases, there was a span of 7 bases. The CDR3 protein is CASSIDWQNYGYTF. In nucleotides, the CDR3 is TGTGCCAGTAGTATAGATTGGCAGAACTATGGCTACACCTTC.

The J gene is TRBJ1-2, the V gene TRBV7-2, with unresolved D. V shed 5 bases and J shed 8 bases, with 18 bases lying between them. From germline, CDR1 is SGHTA and CDR2 FQGNSA. CDR3 length equals 14 residues. As DNA, the CDR3 is TGTGCCAGCAGCCACGCAAATCGACAACCAGGCTACACCTTC. Translating it yields CASSHANRQPGYTF.

This clone was counted a single time. V usage is TRBV6-1 and J usage is TRBJ2-2; D is perhaps TRBD2 (6 bases). The germline V and J ends were trimmed by 0 bases and 0 bases, with 23 bases remaining between them. CDR1 MNHNS and CDR2 SASEGT come from the germline V gene. This CDR3 spans 21 amino acids. CDR3 in amino acids: CASSEAGGMGRPGSNTGELFF. The CDR3 DNA sequence: TGTGCCAGCAGTGAAGCGGGGGGTATGGGCAGACCCGGTTCGAACACCGGGGAGCTGTTTTTT.

V and J are TRBV7-7 and TRBJ2-7, with a weak D call TRBD2 (5 bases). This CDR3 spans 15 amino acids. Per germline, CDR1 SSHAT and CDR2 FNYEAQ (reference sequence). With 5 bases removed from V and 6 bases from J, the gap between germline ends came to 20 bases. The CDR3 region has the DNA TGTGCCAGCAGCCCCATCAAAGTTCTGCGGGCCGAGCAGTACTTC. Translating it yields CASSPIKVLRAEQYF.

J is TRBJ2-7 and V is TRBV6-5, with a possible D match to TRBD1 (6 bases). The CDR3 contains 12 residues. V shed 7 bases and J shed 4 bases, with 11 bases lying between them. In germline, CDR1 is MNHEY, CDR2 SVGAGI. This CDR3 is CASTGQTYEQYF. For the CDR3, the DNA is TGTGCCAGCACAGGACAGACTTACGAGCAGTACTTC.